This entry lists 11 T cell receptor beta chains sequenced from one sample in a study of shared T cell receptors in the human thymus. The data were produced by immunoSEQ multiplex PCR, yet TCRdb's version contains in-frame clones alone and is incomplete. The sample shows about 730,000 clones, 70% to 90% of them seen only once. This sample also belongs to another study, concerning human thymus T cells.

Material for sequencing was thymocytes. These receptors came from a girl less than two years old with a congenital heart defect.

Only one count was recorded for this clone. The chain uses TRBV4-1 and TRBJ1-5, with TRBD1 as a possible D gene (5 bases). With 2 bases removed from V and 5 bases from J, the gap between germline ends came to 13 bases. Germline loops: CDR1 MGHRA, CDR2 YSYEKL. The CDR3 contains 15 residues. The CDR3 loop is CASSQQGAWYQPQHF. In DNA form, the CDR3 reads TGCGCCAGCAGCCAACAGGGCGCCTGGTATCAGCCCCAGCATTTT.

This clone was seen a handful of times. The chain employs TRBV4-1 and TRBJ1-2; maybe TRBD1 (5 bases). The CDR3 contains 13 residues. Trimming left V 5 bases short and J 3 bases short, with 10 bases between. The germline gives CDR1 MGHRA, CDR2 YSYEKL. Written as DNA, the CDR3 is TGCGCCAGCAGCTTTGGCAGGGACTATGGCTACACCTTC. It specifies CASSFGRDYGYTF.

The V call is TRBV6-4, the J call TRBJ2-2, with TRBD1 matching over 10 bases. V shed 9 bases and J 4 bases; nucleotides not matched to a gene: 14. CDR1 and CDR2 from the germline V gene are MRHNA and SNTAGT. This CDR3 has 17 amino acids. In DNA, the CDR3 is TGTGCCAGTTCCACGACCGGGACAGGGGTCGGCACCGGGGAGCTGTTTTTT. It translates to CASSTTGTGVGTGELFF.

The rearrangement uses TRBV28 and TRBJ1-1, with a possible D match to TRBD1 (6 bases). Germline V gene data show CDR1 as MDHEN and CDR2 as SYDVKM. This CDR3 contains 16 residues. Trimming took off 6 bases at V and 5 bases at J, with 22 bases between the two ends. The CDR3 here is CASRQPRGGGSTEAFF. CDR3 sequence (DNA): TGTGCCAGCAGACAACCGCGGGGAGGGGGAAGTACTGAAGCTTTCTTT.

This rearrangement joins TRBV20-1 to TRBJ2-1; maybe TRBD1 (5 bases). The CDR3 loop spans 11 amino acids. Germline CDR1 is DFQATT and CDR2 is SNEGSKA (reference sequence). V was trimmed by 5 bases and J by 8 bases, leaving 10 bases between them. DNA for the CDR3: TGCAGTGCTGGGCAGGGCGATGAGCAGTTCTTC. Its protein is CSAGQGDEQFF.

A few counts support this clone. The V gene is TRBV28, the J gene TRBJ1-1, with 10 positions matching TRBD1. This CDR3 has 13 residues. The germline gives CDR1 MDHEN, CDR2 SYDVKM. The V and J ends lost 8 bases and 6 bases, in that order; junction bases with no gene match: 6. CDR3 residues: CASQGQGRSEAFF. CDR3 nucleotide sequence: TGTGCCAGCCAGGGACAGGGGCGATCTGAAGCTTTCTTT.

The rearrangement joins TRBV12-5 to TRBJ1-2; 9 nucleotides match TRBD1. The CDR3 loop spans 18 amino acids. Germline trimming cut 0 bases from V and 6 bases from J; bases unmatched to any gene: 14. The V gene's germline CDR1 is LGHNT and CDR2 FRNRAP. Here the CDR3 reads CASGLVLGTGPGRDGYTF. CDR3 coding DNA: TGTGCTAGTGGTTTGGTATTGGGGACAGGGCCTGGGAGGGATGGCTACACCTTC.

The sample holds a few counts of this clone. The chain is built from TRBV28 and TRBJ2-7; no reliable D call. Germline CDR1 MDHEN, CDR2 SYDVKM. This CDR3 has 14 amino acids. Trimming took off 3 bases at V and 3 bases at J, with 12 bases between the two ends. The CDR3 DNA sequence: TGTGCCAGCAGTTTGTCCACCCTAATCTACGAGCAGTACTTC. It translates to CASSLSTLIYEQYF.

This chain uses TRBV11-2 with TRBJ1-6, with 7 bases fitting TRBD1. Germline values: CDR1 SGHAT, CDR2 FQNNGV. This CDR3 contains 19 residues. The junction had 16 bases not matched to a gene; V was cut back by 5 bases and J by 3 bases. CDR3 sequence: CASSARNVGQVDYNSPLHF. CDR3 coding DNA: TGTGCCAGCAGCGCGAGGAACGTAGGACAGGTGGACTATAATTCACCCCTCCACTTT.

In this sample, this clone turned up once. The CDR3 region is CASSHRVGGVYEQYF. CDR3 nucleotide sequence: TGTGCCAGCAGTCACAGGGTAGGGGGGGTCTACGAGCAGTACTTC. The genes are TRBV27 and TRBJ2-7, with a weak D call TRBD2 (7 bases). The ends were cut back, 5 bases at V and 3 bases at J, with 17 bases in the middle. Germline CDR1 and CDR2: MNHEY and SMNVEV (reference sequence). CDR3 length: 15 residues.

The chain employs TRBV7-2 and TRBJ2-7, with a possible D match to TRBD1 (6 bases). Trimming cost V 1 base and J 5 bases, with 18 bases left between them. Germline values: CDR1 SGHTA, CDR2 FQGNSA. The CDR3 loop spans 16 amino acids. The DNA for the CDR3 is TGTGCCAGCAGCTTAGGAGGGCACAGGGTGATCGACGAGCAGTACTTC. Translated, it gives CASSLGGHRVIDEQYF. The full variable domain, its missing parts supplied by reference TRBV7-2 and TRBJ2-7, is GAGVSQSPSNKVTEKGKDVELRCDPISGHTALYWYRQSLGQGLEFLIYFQGNSAPDKSGLPSDRFSAERTGGSVSTLTIQRTQQEDSAVYLCASSLGGHRVIDEQYFGPGTRLTVT.